This T cell receptor beta chain stems from a study of cytomegalovirus exposure and HLA in healthy donors. Study details: In a later analysis, the 120 or so validation repertoires were reported to have used the same platform as the roughly 600 first-cohort repertoires.

This clone turned up a few times. Germline CDR1 and CDR2: MRHNA and SNTAGT. There are 15 residues in the CDR3. V shed 0 bases and J 4 bases; nucleotides not matched to a gene: 1. The method was immunoSEQ multiplex PCR; TCRdb's version includes in-frame clones alone and lacks a portion of them. The repertoire consists of 150,000 to 200,000 clones, with roughly nine tenths occurring once and the leading ten covering just over 4%. The specimen was PBMCs. The TCR was taken from a man between 18 and 35 years old in good health and CMV-seropositive. The chain carries TRBV6-4 and TRBJ2-1; TRBD1 aligns across 9 bases. The CDR3 DNA sequence: TGTGCCAGCAGTGACTCGACAGGGGGTTACAATGAGCAGTTCTTC. Protein sequence: CASSDSTGGYNEQFF.